The TCR beta chain described here comes from a study of cytomegalovirus exposure and HLA in healthy donors. The overall study: From HLA-typed donors, an early data release held about 92 million unique TCRs. Study-wide findings and caveats: Rates of TCR association differed by HLA locus in a later analysis, with DRB1 highest and HLA-C lowest.

PCR was performed using 60 Vbeta and 13 Jbeta primers. The table came from immunoSEQ multiplex PCR; TCRdb's copy has only in-frame clones and leaves some out. Of about 83,000 clones detected, roughly 77% appear once; the ten largest clones hold 4% to 5%. Comment on this clone: Antigen: not known.

V was trimmed by 4 bases and J by 2 bases, leaving 13 bases between them. This CDR3 contains 14 residues. In germline, CDR1 is SGHDT, CDR2 YYEEEE. The rearrangement links TRBV5-6 to TRBJ2-7, with D perhaps TRBD2 (5 bases). The sequencing input was PBMCs. The clonotype comes from a man aged 55 to 70 in good health and CMV-seronegative. CDR3 region: CASSPTDGAYEQYF. The DNA of the CDR3 is TGTGCCAGCAGCCCTACCGACGGGGCCTACGAGCAGTACTTC. Full variable domain (remainder filled in from reference TRBV5-6 and TRBJ2-7): DAGVTQSPTHLIKTRGQQVTLRCSPKSGHDTVSWYQQALGQGPQFIFQYYEEEERQRGNFPDRFSGHQFPNYSSELNVNALLLGDSALYLCASSPTDGAYEQYFGPGTRLTVT.